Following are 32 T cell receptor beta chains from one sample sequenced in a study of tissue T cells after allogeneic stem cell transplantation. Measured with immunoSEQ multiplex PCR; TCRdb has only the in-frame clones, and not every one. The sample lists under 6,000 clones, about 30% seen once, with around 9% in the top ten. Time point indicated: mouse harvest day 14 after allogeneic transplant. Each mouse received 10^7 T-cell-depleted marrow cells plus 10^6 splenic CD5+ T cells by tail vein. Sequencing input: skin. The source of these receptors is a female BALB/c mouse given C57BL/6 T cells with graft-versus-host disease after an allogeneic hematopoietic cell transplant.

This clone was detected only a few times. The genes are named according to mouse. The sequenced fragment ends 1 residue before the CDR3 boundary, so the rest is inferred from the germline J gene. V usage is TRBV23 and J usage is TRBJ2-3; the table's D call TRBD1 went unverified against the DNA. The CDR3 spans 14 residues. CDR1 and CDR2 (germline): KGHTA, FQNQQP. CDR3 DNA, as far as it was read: TGCTCCAGCAGTCCGACAAATAGTGCAGAAACGCTGTAT. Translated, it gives CSSSPTNSAETLY. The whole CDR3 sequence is CSSSPTNSAETLYF. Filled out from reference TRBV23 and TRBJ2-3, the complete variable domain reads DAAVTQKPRYLIKMKGQEAEMKCIPEKGHTAVFWYQQKQSKELKFLIYFQNQQPLDQIDMVKERFSAVCPSSSLCSLGIRTCEAEDSALYLCSSSPTNSAETLYFGSGTRLTVL.

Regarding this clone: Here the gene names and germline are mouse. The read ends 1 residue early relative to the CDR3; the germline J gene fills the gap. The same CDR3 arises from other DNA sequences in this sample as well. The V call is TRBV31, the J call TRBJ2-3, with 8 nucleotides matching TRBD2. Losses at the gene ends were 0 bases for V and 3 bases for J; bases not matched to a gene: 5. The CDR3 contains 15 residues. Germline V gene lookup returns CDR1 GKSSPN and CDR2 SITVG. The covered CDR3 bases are TGTGCCTGGAGTCTGGGGGGGCGGGGGGCAGAAACGCTGTAT. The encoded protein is CAWSLGGRGAETLY. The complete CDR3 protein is CAWSLGGRGAETLYF.

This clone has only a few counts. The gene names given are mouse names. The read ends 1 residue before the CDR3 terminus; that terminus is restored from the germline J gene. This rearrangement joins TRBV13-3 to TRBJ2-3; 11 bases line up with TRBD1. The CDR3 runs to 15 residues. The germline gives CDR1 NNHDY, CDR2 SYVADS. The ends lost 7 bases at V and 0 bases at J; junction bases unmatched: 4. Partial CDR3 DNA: TGTGCCAGCCGGGACAGGGGGAGTAGTGCAGAAACGCTGTAT. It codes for CASRDRGSSAETLY. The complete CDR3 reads CASRDRGSSAETLYF.

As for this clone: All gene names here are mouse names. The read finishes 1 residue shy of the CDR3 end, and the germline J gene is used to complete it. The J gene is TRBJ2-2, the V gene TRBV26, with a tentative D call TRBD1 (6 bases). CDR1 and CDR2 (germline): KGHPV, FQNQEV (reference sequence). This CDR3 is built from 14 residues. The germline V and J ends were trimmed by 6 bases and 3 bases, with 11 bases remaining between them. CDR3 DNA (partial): TGTGCCAGCAGCCGACAGGCGGACACCGGGCAGCTCTAC. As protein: CASSRQADTGQLY. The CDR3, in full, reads CASSRQADTGQLYF.

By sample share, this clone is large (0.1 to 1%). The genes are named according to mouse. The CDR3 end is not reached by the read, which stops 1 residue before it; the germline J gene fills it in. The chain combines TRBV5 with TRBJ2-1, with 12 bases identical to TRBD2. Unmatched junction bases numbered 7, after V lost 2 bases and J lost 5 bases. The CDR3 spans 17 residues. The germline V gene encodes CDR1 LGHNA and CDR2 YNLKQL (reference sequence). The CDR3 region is CASSQRLGGRVNAEQFF. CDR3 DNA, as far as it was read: TGTGCCAGCAGCCAAAGACTGGGGGGGCGCGTGAATGCTGAGCAGTTC.

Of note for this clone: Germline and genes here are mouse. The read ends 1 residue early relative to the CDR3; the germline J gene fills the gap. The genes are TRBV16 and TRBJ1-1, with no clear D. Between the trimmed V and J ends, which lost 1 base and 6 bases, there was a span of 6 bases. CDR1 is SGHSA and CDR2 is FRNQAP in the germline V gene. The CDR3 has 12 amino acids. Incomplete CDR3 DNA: TGTGCAAGCAGCTTAGGAGCTCCAGAAGTCTTC. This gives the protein CASSLGAPEVF. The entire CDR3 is CASSLGAPEVFF.

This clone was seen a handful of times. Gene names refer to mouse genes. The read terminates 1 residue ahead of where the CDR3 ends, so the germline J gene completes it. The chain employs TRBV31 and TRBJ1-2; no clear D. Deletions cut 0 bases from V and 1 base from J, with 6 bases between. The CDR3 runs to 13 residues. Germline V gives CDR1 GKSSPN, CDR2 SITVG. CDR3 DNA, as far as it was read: TGTGCCTGGAGTCTGTGGGAAAACTCCGACTACACC. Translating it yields CAWSLWENSDYT. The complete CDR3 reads CAWSLWENSDYTF. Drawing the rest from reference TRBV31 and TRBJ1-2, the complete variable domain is AQTIHQWPVAEIKAVGSPLSLGCTIKGKSSPNLYWYWQATGGTLQQLFYSITVGQVESVVQLNLSASRPKDDQFILSTEKLLLSHSGFYLCAWSLWENSDYTFGSGTRLLVI.

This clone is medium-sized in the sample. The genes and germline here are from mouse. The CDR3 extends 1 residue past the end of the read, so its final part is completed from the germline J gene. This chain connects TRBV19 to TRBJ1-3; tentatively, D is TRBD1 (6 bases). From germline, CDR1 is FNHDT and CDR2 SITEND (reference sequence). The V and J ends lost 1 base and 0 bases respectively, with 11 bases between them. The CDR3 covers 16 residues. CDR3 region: CASSIFTGSSGNTLYF. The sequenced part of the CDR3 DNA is TGTGCCAGCAGTATATTTACAGGGTCTTCTGGAAATACGCTCTAT.

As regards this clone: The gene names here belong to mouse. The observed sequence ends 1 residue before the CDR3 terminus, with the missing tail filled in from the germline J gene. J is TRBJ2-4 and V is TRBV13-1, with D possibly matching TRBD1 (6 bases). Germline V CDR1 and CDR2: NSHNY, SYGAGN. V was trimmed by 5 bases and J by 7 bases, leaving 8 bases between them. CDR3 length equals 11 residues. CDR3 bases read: TGTGCCAGCAGCGCAGGGGACACCTTGTAC. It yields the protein CASSAGDTLY. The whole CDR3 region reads CASSAGDTLYF.

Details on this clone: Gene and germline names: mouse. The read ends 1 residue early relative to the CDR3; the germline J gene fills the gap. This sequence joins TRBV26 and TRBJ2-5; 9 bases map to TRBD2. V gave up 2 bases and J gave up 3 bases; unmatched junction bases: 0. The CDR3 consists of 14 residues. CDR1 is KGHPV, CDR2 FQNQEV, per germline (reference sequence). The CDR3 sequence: CASSLTGGQDTQYF. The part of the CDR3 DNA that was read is TGTGCCAGCAGTCTGACTGGGGGGCAAGACACCCAGTAC.

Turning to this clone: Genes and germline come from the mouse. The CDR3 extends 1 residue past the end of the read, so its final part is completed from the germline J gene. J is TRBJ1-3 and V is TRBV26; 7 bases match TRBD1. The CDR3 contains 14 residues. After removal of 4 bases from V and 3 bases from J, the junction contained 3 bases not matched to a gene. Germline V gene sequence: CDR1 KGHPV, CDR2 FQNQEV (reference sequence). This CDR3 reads CASSPTGYGNTLYF. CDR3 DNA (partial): TGTGCCAGCAGTCCGACAGGGTATGGAAATACGCTCTAT.

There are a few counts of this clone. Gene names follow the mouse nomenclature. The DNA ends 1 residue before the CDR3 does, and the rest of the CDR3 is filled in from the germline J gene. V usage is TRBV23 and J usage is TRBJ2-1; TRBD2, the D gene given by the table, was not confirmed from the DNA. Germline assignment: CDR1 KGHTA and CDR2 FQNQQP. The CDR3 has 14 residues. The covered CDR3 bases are TGCTCCAGCAGTCAATTACTGGGGGGGCGCGAGCAGTTC. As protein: CSSSQLLGGREQF. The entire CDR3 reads CSSSQLLGGREQFF.

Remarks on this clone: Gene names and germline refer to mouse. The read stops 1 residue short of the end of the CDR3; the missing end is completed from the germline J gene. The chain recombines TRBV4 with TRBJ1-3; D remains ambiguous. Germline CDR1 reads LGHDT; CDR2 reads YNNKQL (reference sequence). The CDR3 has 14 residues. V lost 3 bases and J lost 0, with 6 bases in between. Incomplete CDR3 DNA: TGTGCCAGCAGCTATGGAGATTCTGGAAATACGCTCTAT. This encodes CASSYGDSGNTLY. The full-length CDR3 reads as CASSYGDSGNTLYF.

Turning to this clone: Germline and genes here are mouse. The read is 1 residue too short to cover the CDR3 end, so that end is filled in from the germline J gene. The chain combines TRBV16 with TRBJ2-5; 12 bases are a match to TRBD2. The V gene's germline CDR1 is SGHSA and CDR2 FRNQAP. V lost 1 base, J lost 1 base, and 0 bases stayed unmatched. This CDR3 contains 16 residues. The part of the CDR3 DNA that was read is TGTGCAAGCAGCTTAGGGGACTGGGGGGACCAAGACACCCAGTAC. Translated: CASSLGDWGDQDTQY. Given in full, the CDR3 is CASSLGDWGDQDTQYF.

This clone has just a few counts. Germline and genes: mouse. Incomplete CDR3 DNA: TGTGCCAGCAGTCTGGCGGGAAACACAGAAGTCTTC. Protein: CASSLAGNTEVF. The whole CDR3 reads CASSLAGNTEVFF. The chain combines TRBV26 with TRBJ1-1, with D unclear. The CDR3 end is not reached by the read, which stops 1 residue before it; the germline J gene fills it in. The CDR3 is 13 amino acids. Looked up from germline, CDR1 is KGHPV and CDR2 is FQNQEV (reference sequence). Trimming stripped 2 bases from V and 1 base from J, with 5 bases between.

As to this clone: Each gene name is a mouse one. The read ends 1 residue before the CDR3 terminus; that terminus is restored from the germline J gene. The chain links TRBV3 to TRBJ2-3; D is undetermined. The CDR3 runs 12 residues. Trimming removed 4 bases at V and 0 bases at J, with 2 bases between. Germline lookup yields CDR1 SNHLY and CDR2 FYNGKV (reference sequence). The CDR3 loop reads CASSSSAETLYF. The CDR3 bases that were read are TGTGCCAGCAGCTCTAGTGCAGAAACGCTGTAT.

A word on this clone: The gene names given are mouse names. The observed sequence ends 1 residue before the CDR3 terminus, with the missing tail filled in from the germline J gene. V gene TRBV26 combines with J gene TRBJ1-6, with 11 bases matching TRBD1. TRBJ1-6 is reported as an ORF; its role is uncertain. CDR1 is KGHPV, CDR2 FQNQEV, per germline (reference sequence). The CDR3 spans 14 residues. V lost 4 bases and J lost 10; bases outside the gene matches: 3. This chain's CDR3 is CASSRDRGGSPLYF. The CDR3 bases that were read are TGTGCCAGCAGTCGGGACAGGGGGGGATCGCCCCTCTAC.

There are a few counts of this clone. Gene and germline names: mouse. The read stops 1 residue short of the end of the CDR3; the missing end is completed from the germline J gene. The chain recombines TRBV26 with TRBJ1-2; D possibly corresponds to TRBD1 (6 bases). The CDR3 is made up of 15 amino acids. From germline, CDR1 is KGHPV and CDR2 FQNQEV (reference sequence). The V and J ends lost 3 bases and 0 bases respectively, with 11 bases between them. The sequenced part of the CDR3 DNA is TGTGCCAGCAGTCTTCCGGGACATACAAACTCCGACTACACC. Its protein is CASSLPGHTNSDYT. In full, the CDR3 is CASSLPGHTNSDYTF.

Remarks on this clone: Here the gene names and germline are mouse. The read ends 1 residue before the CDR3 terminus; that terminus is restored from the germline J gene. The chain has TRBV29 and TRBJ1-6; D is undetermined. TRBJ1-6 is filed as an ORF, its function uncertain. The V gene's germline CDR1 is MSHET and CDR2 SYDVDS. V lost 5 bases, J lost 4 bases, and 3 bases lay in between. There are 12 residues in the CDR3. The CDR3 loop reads CASSKYNSPLYF. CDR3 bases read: TGTGCTAGCAGTAAGTATAATTCGCCCCTCTAC.

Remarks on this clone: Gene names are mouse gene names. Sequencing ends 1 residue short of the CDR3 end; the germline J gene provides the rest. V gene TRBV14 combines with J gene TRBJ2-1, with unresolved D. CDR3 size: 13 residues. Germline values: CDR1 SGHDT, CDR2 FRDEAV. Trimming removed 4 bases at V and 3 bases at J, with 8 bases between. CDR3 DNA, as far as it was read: TGTGCCAGCAGTCCGGGGTCCTATGCTGAGCAGTTC. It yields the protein CASSPGSYAEQF. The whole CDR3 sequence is CASSPGSYAEQFF.

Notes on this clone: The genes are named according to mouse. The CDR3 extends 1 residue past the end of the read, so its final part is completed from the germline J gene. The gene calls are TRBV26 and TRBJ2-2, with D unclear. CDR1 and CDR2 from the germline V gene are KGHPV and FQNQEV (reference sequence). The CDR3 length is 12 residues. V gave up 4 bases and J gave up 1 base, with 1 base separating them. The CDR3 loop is CASSRNTGQLYF. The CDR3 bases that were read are TGTGCCAGCAGTCGAAACACCGGGCAGCTCTAC.

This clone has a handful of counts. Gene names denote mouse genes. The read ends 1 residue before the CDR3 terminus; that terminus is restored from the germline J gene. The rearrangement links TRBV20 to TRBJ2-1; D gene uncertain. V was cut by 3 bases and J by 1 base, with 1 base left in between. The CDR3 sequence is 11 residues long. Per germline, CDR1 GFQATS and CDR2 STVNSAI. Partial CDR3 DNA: TGTGGTGCTAGAAACTATGCTGAGCAGTTC. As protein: CGARNYAEQF. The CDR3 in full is CGARNYAEQFF.

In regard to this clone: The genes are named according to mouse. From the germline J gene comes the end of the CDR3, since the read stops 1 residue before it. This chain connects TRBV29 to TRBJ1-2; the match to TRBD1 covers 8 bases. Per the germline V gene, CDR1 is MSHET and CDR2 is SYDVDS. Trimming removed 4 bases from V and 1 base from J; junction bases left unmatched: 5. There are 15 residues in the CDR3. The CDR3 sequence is CASSSGQGGNSDYTF. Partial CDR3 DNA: TGTGCTAGCAGTTCTGGACAGGGAGGAAACTCCGACTACACC.

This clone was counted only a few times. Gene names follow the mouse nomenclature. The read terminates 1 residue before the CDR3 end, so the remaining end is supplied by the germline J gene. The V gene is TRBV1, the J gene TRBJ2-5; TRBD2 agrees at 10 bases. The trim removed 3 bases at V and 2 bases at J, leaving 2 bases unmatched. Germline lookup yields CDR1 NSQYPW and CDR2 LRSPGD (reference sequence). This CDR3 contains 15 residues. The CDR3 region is CTCSANWGGQDTQYF. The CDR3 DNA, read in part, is TGCACCTGCAGTGCTAACTGGGGGGGCCAAGACACCCAGTAC.

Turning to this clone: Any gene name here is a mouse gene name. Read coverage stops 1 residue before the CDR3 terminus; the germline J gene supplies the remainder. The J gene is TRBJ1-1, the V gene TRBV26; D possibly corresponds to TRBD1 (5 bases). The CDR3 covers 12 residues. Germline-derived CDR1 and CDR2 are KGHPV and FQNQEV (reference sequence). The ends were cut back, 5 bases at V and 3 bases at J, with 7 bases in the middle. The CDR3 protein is CASSVQDTEVFF. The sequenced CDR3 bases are TGTGCCAGCAGTGTACAGGACACAGAAGTCTTC. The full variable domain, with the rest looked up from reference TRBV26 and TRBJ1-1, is NSKVIQTPRYLVKGQGQKAKMRCIPEKGHPVVFWYQQNKNNEFKFLINFQNQEVLQQIDMTEKRFSAECPSNSPCSLEIQSSEAGDSALYLCASSVQDTEVFFGKGTRLTVV.

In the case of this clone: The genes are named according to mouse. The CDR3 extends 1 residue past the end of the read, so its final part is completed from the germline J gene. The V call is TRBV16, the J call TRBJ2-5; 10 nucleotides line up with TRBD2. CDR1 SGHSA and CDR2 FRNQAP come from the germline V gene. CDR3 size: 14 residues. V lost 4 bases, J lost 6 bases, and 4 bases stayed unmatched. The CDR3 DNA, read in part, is TGTGCAAGCAGCTCTGGGGGGGCGGGGGACACCCAGTAC. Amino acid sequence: CASSSGGAGDTQY. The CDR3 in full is CASSSGGAGDTQYF.

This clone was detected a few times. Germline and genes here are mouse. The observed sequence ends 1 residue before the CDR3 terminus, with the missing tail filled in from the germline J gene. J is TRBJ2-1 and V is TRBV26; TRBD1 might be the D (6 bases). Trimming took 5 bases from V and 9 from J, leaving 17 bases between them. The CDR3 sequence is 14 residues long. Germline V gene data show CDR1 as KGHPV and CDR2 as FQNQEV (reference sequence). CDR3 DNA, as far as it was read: TGTGCCAGCAGTTTCTCAGGGGTTGAAGGTGAGCAGTTC. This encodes CASSFSGVEGEQF. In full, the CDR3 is CASSFSGVEGEQFF.

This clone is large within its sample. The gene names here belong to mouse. The CDR3 here is CASSRLGGREQYF. CDR3 DNA (partial): TGTGCCAGCAGCAGACTGGGGGGGCGTGAACAGTAC. The rearrangement joins TRBV4 to TRBJ2-7; 12 bases are a match to TRBD2. The missing CDR3 end, 1 residue past where the read stops, is filled in from the germline J gene. CDR3 size: 13 residues. The germline CDR1 and CDR2 sequences are LGHDT and YNNKQL (reference sequence). The junction had 2 bases not matched to a gene; V was cut back by 5 bases and J by 6 bases.

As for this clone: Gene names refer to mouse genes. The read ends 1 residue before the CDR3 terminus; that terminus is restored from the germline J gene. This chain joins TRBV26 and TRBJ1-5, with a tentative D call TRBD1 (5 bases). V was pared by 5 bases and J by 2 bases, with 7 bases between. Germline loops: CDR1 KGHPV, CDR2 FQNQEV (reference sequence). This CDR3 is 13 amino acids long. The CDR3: CASSVQDNQAPLF. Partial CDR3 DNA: TGTGCCAGCAGTGTACAGGACAACCAGGCTCCGCTT.

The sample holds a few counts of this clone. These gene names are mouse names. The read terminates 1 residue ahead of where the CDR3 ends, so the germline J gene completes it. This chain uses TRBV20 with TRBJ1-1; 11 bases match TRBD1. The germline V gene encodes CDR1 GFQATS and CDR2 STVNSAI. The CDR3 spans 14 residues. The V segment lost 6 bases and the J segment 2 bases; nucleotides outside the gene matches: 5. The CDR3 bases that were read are TGTGGTGCCCGCTGGACAGGGGGCAACACAGAAGTCTTC. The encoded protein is CGARWTGGNTEVF. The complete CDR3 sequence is CGARWTGGNTEVFF.

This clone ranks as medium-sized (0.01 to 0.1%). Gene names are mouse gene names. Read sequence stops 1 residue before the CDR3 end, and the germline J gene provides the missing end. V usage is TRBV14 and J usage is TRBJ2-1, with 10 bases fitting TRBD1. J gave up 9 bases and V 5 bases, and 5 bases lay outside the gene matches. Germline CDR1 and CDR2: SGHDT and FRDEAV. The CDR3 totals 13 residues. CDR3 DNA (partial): TGTGCCAGCAGAGACAGGGGGCGCGATGAGCAGTTC. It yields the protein CASRDRGRDEQF. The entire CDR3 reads CASRDRGRDEQFF.

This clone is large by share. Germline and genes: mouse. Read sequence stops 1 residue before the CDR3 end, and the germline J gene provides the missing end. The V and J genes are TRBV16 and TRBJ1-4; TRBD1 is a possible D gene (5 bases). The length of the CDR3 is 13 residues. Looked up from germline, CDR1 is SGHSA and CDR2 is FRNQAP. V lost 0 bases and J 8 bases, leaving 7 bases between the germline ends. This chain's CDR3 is CASSLDREERLFF. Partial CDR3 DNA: TGTGCAAGCAGCTTAGACAGGGAAGAAAGATTATTT.